Sequencing of this T cell receptor (beta chain) was carried out in a study of PD-1 blockade in classical Hodgkin lymphoma. Study details: Patients received nivolumab 3 mg/kg intravenously every 2 weeks.

The data were produced by immunoSEQ multiplex PCR, yet TCRdb's version contains in-frame clones alone and is incomplete. The table has almost 100,000 clones, 92% seen once. For this clone: Its specificity is not known.

V gave up 2 bases and J gave up 1 base, with 12 bases separating them. CDR3 length: 16 amino acids. The germline gives CDR1 MDHEN, CDR2 SYDVKM. Study results and caveats: With respect to the repertoire differences, their causes, possibly disease activity or prior therapy, remain undefined. According to reports, newly diagnosed patients had lower baseline TCR diversity than healthy donors, and relapsed/refractory patients had lower baseline TCR diversity still.

Each of the patients experienced relapse following autologous stem cell transplantation, and their brentuximab vedotin exposure differed. The origin of this receptor is a human donor with classical Hodgkin lymphoma. The material sequenced was peripheral blood mononuclear cells (PBMCs), taken at baseline. The chain joins TRBV28 to TRBJ1-5; no clear D gene. This chain's CDR3 is CASSLRPAGSNQPQHF. DNA of the CDR3: TGTGCCAGCAGTTTACGGCCAGCGGGGAGCAATCAGCCCCAGCATTTT.